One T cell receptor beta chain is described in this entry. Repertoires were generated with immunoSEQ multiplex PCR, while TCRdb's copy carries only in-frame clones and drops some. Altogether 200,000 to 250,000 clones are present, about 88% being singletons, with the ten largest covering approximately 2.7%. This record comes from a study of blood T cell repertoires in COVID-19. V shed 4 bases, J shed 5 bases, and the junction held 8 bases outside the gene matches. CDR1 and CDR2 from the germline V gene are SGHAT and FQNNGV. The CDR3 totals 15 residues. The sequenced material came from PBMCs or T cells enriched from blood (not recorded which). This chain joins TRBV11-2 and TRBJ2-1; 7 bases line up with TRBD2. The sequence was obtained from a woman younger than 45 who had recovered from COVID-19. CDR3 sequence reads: CASSSHGTTDNEQFF. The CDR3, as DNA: TGTGCCAGCAGCTCCCATGGGACTACCGACAATGAGCAGTTCTTC. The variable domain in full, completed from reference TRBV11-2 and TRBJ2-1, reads EAGVAQSPRYKIIEKRQSVAFWCNPISGHATLYWYQQILGQGPKLLIQFQNNGVVDDSQLPKDRFSAERLKGVDSTLKIQPAKLEDSAVYLCASSSHGTTDNEQFFGPGTRLTVL.